These T cell receptor beta chains were read from a single sample in a study of shared clonotypes between healthy human individuals. Assay: immunoSEQ multiplex PCR; the TCRdb copy retains only in-frame clones and omits some. The data show about 2.3 million clones, over 85% seen once. Sample: naive CD4+ T cells from PBMCs. The receptors originated from a man between 18 and 35 years old in good health. Some clones in this sample may be carry-over from other donors' samples. Each CDR3 is given with its conserved first and last residue.

V	J	CDR3
TRBV5-1	TRBJ1-2	CASSASGGLEGYTF
TRBV6-5	TRBJ2-5	CASSYVRTQETQYF
TRBV9	TRBJ2-3	CASSVVESGSTQYF
TRBV9	TRBJ2-5	CASSSQRGATSDQETQYF
TRBV6-5	TRBJ1-5	CASSPDGGPNQPQHF
TRBV5-1	TRBJ2-6	CASKEGSGANVLTF
TRBV7-9	TRBJ2-3	CASSPRANTDTQYF
TRBV6-1	TRBJ2-7	CASSTEAGGPYEQYF
TRBV18	TRBJ2-2	CASSPPGQMNTGELFF
TRBV4-2	TRBJ2-5	CASSQDPSGSRETQYF
TRBV7-9	TRBJ2-5	CASSSGQGGGETQYF
TRBV15	TRBJ1-2	CATSKYYRVDYGYTF
TRBV5-1	TRBJ2-7	CASSANGRNHYEQYF
TRBV4-3	TRBJ2-7	CASSQDRGPWNEQYF
TRBV18	TRBJ1-2	CASSPTRRDYGYTF
TRBV30	TRBJ1-1	CAQGQLNTEAFF
TRBV5-1	TRBJ2-2	CASSRGREATGELFF
TRBV2	TRBJ1-2	CASSVDKSNFYGYTF
TRBV7-6	TRBJ1-3	CASISFSGNTIYF
TRBV27	TRBJ2-1	CASSSASGGYNEQFF
TRBV10-1	TRBJ2-1	CASSEAQTGKYNEQFF
TRBV29-1	TRBJ1-2	CSVEGTDYGYTF
TRBV6-5	TRBJ1-2	CASSSVWDRVVGYTF
TRBV6-5	TRBJ1-1	CASSYTLVYMNTEAFF
TRBV7-2	TRBJ1-3	CASSLESGNTIYF
TRBV7-3	TRBJ2-3	CASSLNRASTDTQYF
TRBV5-1	TRBJ1-2	CASSTDRGLGYTF
TRBV5-1	TRBJ2-5	CASSSSQTQETQYF
TRBV7-9	TRBJ2-3	CASSLQSAGGTQYF
TRBV2	TRBJ1-4	CASSTDRFNEKLFF
TRBV6-5	TRBJ2-1	CASSTWTATYNEQFF
TRBV7-9	TRBJ1-6	CASSSSGSALSSYNSPLHF
TRBV15	TRBJ2-7	CATSFRTGTYEQYF
TRBV28	TRBJ1-4	CASNRDSNEKLFF
TRBV11-2	TRBJ2-5	CASSSWTGRLYETQYF
TRBV6-5	TRBJ1-4	CASSYQATNEKLFF
TRBV9	TRBJ2-1	CASSVGNPGYNEQFF
TRBV6-5	TRBJ1-4	CASSVRANEKLFF
TRBV20-1	TRBJ2-1	CSAISTSGPFF
TRBV27	TRBJ1-2	CASRPRQGVYGYTF
TRBV9	TRBJ2-3	CASSGRTSSTDTQYF
TRBV5-6	TRBJ1-2	CASSSQQGIYGYTF
TRBV11-2	TRBJ1-1	CASSLSEKSEAFF
TRBV7-9	TRBJ1-2	CASSLAQVGAYGYTF
TRBV7-2	TRBJ2-5	CASTPRGLQETQYF
TRBV7-2	TRBJ2-1	CASTTPRAGGFYEQFF
TRBV27	TRBJ1-2	CASSLSGGLGYTF
TRBV2	TRBJ1-5	CASSGGLGSNQPQHF
TRBV6-5	TRBJ2-1	CASSATSGSNEQFF
TRBV6-6	TRBJ1-4	CASSSRGTNEKLFF
TRBV7-3	TRBJ2-3	CASSLLAGGPDTQYF